One sample yielded the 23 T cell receptor beta chains listed below, sequenced in a study of cytomegalovirus exposure and HLA in healthy donors. PCR was performed using 60 Vbeta and 13 Jbeta primers. Produced via immunoSEQ multiplex PCR; TCRdb's table is partial and in-frame only. The data contain under 200,000 clones, over 9.5% of them singletons. Sequenced material: PBMCs. The source of these receptors is a man aged 50 or older in good health and CMV-seropositive.

The V call is TRBV28, the J call TRBJ2-6; possible D gene TRBD2, 6 bases. Trimming removed 5 bases from V and 4 bases from J, with 12 bases in between. Germline values: CDR1 MDHEN, CDR2 SYDVKM. CDR3 length equals 15 residues. The CDR3 sequence: CASSPSRGGANVLTF. The CDR3 DNA is TGTGCCAGCAGTCCCTCCCGGGGGGGGGCCAACGTCCTGACTTTC.

The chain uses TRBV12-5 and TRBJ1-1; D is unresolved. The CDR3 consists of 15 residues. The germline V and J ends were trimmed by 2 bases and 1 base, with 11 bases remaining between them. Germline values: CDR1 LGHNT, CDR2 FRNRAP. The CDR3 reads CASGLWSGENTEAFF. Here the CDR3 DNA reads TGTGCTAGTGGTTTGTGGTCCGGGGAGAACACTGAAGCTTTCTTT. Based on the CDR3 plus reference TRBV12-5 and TRBJ1-1, the full variable domain is DARVTQTPRHKVTEMGQEVTMRCQPILGHNTVFWYRQTMMQGLELLAYFRNRAPLDDSGMPKDRFSAEMPDATLATLKIQPSEPRDSAVYFCASGLWSGENTEAFFGQGTRLTVV.

This clone has only a few counts. This rearrangement joins TRBV9 to TRBJ1-2; 8 bases fit TRBD1. The length of the CDR3 is 13 residues. Trimming removed 2 bases from V and 7 bases from J; junction bases left unmatched: 4. CDR1 SGDLS and CDR2 YYNGEE come from the germline V gene. Here the CDR3 DNA reads TGTGCCAGCAGCGTCATGGACAGGGCTGGCTACACCTTC. It codes for CASSVMDRAGYTF. Full variable domain (outside the CDR3, taken from reference TRBV9 and TRBJ1-2): DSGVTQTPKHLITATGQRVTLRCSPRSGDLSVYWYQQSLDQGLQFLIQYYNGEERAKGNILERFSAQQFPDLHSELNLSSLELGDSALYFCASSVMDRAGYTFGSGTRLTVV.

The rearrangement uses TRBV11-3 and TRBJ1-6, with D perhaps matching TRBD1 (6 bases). V gave up 1 base and J gave up 7 bases, with 11 bases separating them. The CDR3 runs 15 residues. Germline values: CDR1 SGHNT, CDR2 YENEEA. CDR3 region: CASSLGSRGNSPLHF. In nucleotides, the CDR3 is TGTGCCAGCAGCTTAGGGAGCAGGGGCAATTCACCCCTCCACTTT.

In its sample, this clone was seen a few times. The chain employs TRBV6-5 and TRBJ1-5; D call uncertain. V lost 5 bases and J lost 0, with 5 bases in between. The germline gives CDR1 MNHEY, CDR2 SVGAGI. The CDR3 sequence is 13 residues long. CDR3 DNA: TGTGCCAGCAGTGCTACTAGCAATCAGCCCCAGCATTTT. This codes for CASSATSNQPQHF.

The chain is built from TRBV19 and TRBJ1-5; maybe TRBD1 (6 bases). Germline V gene sequence: CDR1 LNHDA, CDR2 SQIVND (reference sequence). The CDR3 is 15 residues long. Between the trimmed V and J ends, which lost 5 bases and 2 bases, there was a span of 13 bases. CDR3 coding DNA: TGTGCCAGTAGTCCCTTGACAGGCGGCAATCAGCCCCAGCATTTT. It is translated as CASSPLTGGNQPQHF.

The gene calls are TRBV4-2 and TRBJ1-1; tentatively, D is TRBD1 (5 bases). CDR1 and CDR2 from the germline V gene are LGHNA and YNFKEQ. The CDR3 covers 15 residues. V lost 3 bases and J lost 5, with 16 bases in between. CDR3 sequence: CASSQELRGRTEAFF. CDR3 in DNA: TGTGCCAGCAGCCAGGAACTTAGGGGTCGGACTGAAGCTTTCTTT.

The CDR3 DNA follows: TGTGCCAGCAGCTTAGTGGGGGGTTTGGTGAACACTGAAGCTTTCTTT. Amino acids: CASSLVGGLVNTEAFF. This chain joins TRBV11-2 and TRBJ1-1; TRBD1 might be the D (5 bases). Trimming took off 1 base at V and 0 bases at J, with 12 bases between the two ends. This CDR3 comprises 16 residues. CDR1 and CDR2 (germline): SGHAT, FQNNGV.

This clone occurred a few times. This chain uses TRBV10-1 with TRBJ1-1; weak D call: TRBD1 (6 bases). The CDR3 totals 17 residues. Trimming removed 5 bases at V and 6 bases at J, with 25 bases between. Germline CDR1 and CDR2: WNHNN and SYGVQD (reference sequence). The CDR3 nucleotides are TGCGCCAGCAGTCCCGGGACAACTTTACAAGGAGGCCCTGAAGCTTTCTTT. Its translation: CASSPGTTLQGGPEAFF.

This clone was observed a few times. The J gene is TRBJ1-2, the V gene TRBV9, with 8 bases identical to TRBD1. The CDR3 runs to 15 residues. The junction had 9 bases not matched to a gene; V was cut back by 4 bases and J by 4 bases. Germline values: CDR1 SGDLS, CDR2 YYNGEE. The CDR3, as DNA: TGTGCCAGCAGCCCTTTGGACAGGGTCAGCTATGGCTACACCTTC. As protein: CASSPLDRVSYGYTF.

This clone appeared a few times. The chain recombines TRBV5-1 with TRBJ1-3, with D possibly TRBD1 on 6 matching bases. The V and J ends lost 4 bases and 2 bases respectively, with 13 bases between them. Per germline, CDR1 SGHRS and CDR2 YFSETQ. The CDR3 spans 15 residues. This CDR3 is CASSTAGGPGNTIYF. The CDR3 DNA follows: TGCGCCAGCAGCACAGCGGGGGGCCCTGGAAACACCATATATTTT.

The chain links TRBV7-9 to TRBJ1-1; TRBD1 matches at 8 bases. The CDR3 runs 14 residues. Germline V gene lookup returns CDR1 SEHNR and CDR2 FQNEAQ (reference sequence). With 5 bases clipped from V and 5 bases from J, the junction kept 7 bases outside the gene matches. CDR3 sequence (DNA): TGTGCCAGCAGCCCTGGACAGGGTAGAACTGAAGCTTTCTTT. It yields the protein CASSPGQGRTEAFF.

This clone was seen a few times. The chain joins TRBV6-5 to TRBJ2-3; perhaps TRBD2 as D (5 bases). V shed 2 bases and J shed 2 bases, with 8 bases lying between them. Germline V gene lookup returns CDR1 MNHEY and CDR2 SVGAGI. CDR3 size: 14 residues. Here the CDR3 DNA reads TGTGCCAGCAGTTACGCGGGCCCCACAGATACGCAGTATTTT. Translating gives CASSYAGPTDTQYF.

The table lists this clone with a few counts. The J gene is TRBJ1-1, the V gene TRBV7-2; D remains ambiguous. Germline V gene data show CDR1 as SGHTA and CDR2 as FQGNSA. V gave up 5 bases and J gave up 7 bases, with 8 bases separating them. The CDR3 is 11 amino acids. The CDR3 sequence: CASSPLYEAFF. The DNA of the CDR3 is TGTGCCAGCAGCCCCCTTTATGAAGCTTTCTTT.

The chain couples TRBV7-2 to TRBJ2-7, with 16 nucleotides matching TRBD2. The CDR3 runs 17 residues. J lost 3 bases, V lost 3 bases, and 5 bases had no gene match. Germline CDR1 reads SGHTA; CDR2 reads FQGNSA. The CDR3 DNA reads as TGTGCCAGCAGCTTCGGGACTAGCGGGGGGGCCTACTACGAGCAGTACGTC. Translated: CASSFGTSGGAYYEQYV.

This clone was seen a few times. V is TRBV30 and J is TRBJ2-1; D uncertain. The CDR3 has 13 amino acids. The V end was cut by 3 bases, the J end by 1 base, with 7 bases between. Per germline, CDR1 GTSNPN and CDR2 SVGIG (reference sequence). The CDR3 sequence: CAWRTVSYNEQFF. CDR3 in DNA: TGTGCCTGGAGAACGGTTTCCTACAATGAGCAGTTCTTC.

In this sample, this clone turned up a few times. V usage is TRBV5-1 and J usage is TRBJ2-3; tentatively, D is TRBD2 (5 bases). The CDR3 totals 15 residues. V was cut by 1 base and J by 0 bases, with 9 bases left in between. The germline CDR1 and CDR2 sequences are SGHRS and YFSETQ. CDR3 protein: CASSLFGGSTDTQYF. DNA of the CDR3: TGCGCCAGCAGCTTGTTTGGCGGGAGCACAGATACGCAGTATTTT.

J is TRBJ2-7 and V is TRBV7-9; possible D gene TRBD1, 6 bases. V dropped 5 bases and J dropped 0 bases, with 14 bases sitting between them. The germline gives CDR1 SEHNR, CDR2 FQNEAQ (reference sequence). CDR3 length equals 15 residues. The CDR3 spells CASSTWTAASYEQYF. The CDR3 DNA reads TGTGCCAGCAGCACTTGGACAGCCGCCTCCTACGAGCAGTACTTC.

Many counts were recorded for this clone. The rearrangement uses TRBV5-4 and TRBJ2-2; tentative D call: TRBD1 (5 bases). CDR3 length: 17 residues. The V gene lost 0 bases and the J gene lost 4 bases, with 16 bases spanning the gap. The V gene's germline CDR1 is SGHNT and CDR2 YYREEE (reference sequence). The CDR3: CASSLGGGAGGTGELFF. CDR3 DNA sequence: TGTGCCAGCAGCTTGGGTGGTGGGGCAGGCGGCACCGGGGAGCTGTTTTTT.

This clone was counted only a few times. This chain connects TRBV4-3 to TRBJ2-1; D is uncertain. The CDR3 spans 16 residues. Trimming cost V 0 bases and J 0 bases, with 9 bases left between them. CDR1 and CDR2 from the germline V gene are LGHNA and YSLEER. CDR3 in DNA: TGCGCCAGCAGCCAAGATCATGAGAGCTCCTACAATGAGCAGTTCTTC. It codes for CASSQDHESSYNEQFF.

The chain uses TRBV7-9 and TRBJ2-2; D perhaps matches TRBD1 (6 bases). The CDR3 is 14 amino acids. V lost 1 base to trimming and J lost 6 bases, with 9 bases between them. Germline CDR1 and CDR2: SEHNR and FQNEAQ (reference sequence). The DNA for the CDR3 is TGTGCCAGCAGCTTAGGTGGGGGCTCCGGGGAGCTGTTTTTT. The encoded protein is CASSLGGGSGELFF.

The rearrangement links TRBV7-2 to TRBJ2-5; the D is unclear. V was cut by 5 bases and J by 5 bases, with 15 bases left in between. The CDR3 has 14 residues. CDR1 SGHTA and CDR2 FQGNSA come from the germline V gene. The CDR3 DNA follows: TGTGCCAGCAGCCTGACTGGTCCTCGGGAGACCCAGTACTTC. Translation: CASSLTGPRETQYF.

This chain joins TRBV2 and TRBJ1-6; no clear D. The length of the CDR3 is 14 residues. Germline CDR1 is SNHLY and CDR2 is FYNNEI. Trimming took off 6 bases at V and 8 bases at J, with 14 bases between the two ends. The CDR3 region is CASSDWVTDSPLHF. The CDR3, as DNA: TGTGCCAGCAGCGATTGGGTTACAGATTCACCCCTCCACTTT.